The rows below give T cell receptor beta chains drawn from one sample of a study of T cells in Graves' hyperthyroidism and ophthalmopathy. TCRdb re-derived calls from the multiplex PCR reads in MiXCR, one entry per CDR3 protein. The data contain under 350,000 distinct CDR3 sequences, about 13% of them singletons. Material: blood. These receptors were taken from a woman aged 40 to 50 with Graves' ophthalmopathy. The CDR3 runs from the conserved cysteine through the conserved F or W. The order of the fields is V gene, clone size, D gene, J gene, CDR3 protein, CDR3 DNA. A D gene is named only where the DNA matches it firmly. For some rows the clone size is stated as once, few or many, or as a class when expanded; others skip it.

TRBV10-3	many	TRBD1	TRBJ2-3	CAISQQGVSTDTQYF	TGTGCCATCAGCCAACAGGGGGTGAGCACAGATACGCAGTATTTT
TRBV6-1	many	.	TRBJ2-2	CASSQGYIDRELFF	TGTGCCAGTTCCCAGGGGTATATCGACAGGGAGCTGTTTTTT
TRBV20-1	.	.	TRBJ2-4	CSARDQDRKNIQYF	TGCAGTGCTAGAGATCAGGACAGAAAAAACATTCAGTACTTC
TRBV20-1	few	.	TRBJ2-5	CSADGTPRGETQYF	TGCAGTGCTGACGGGACTCCAAGGGGAGAGACCCAGTACTTC
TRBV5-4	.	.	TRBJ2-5	CASSLGGGAWGETQYF	TGTGCCAGCAGCTTGGGTGGGGGGGCCTGGGGAGAGACCCAGTACTTC
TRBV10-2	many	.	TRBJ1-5	CASSESSQSNQPQHF	TGCGCCAGCAGTGAGTCGAGTCAGAGCAATCAGCCCCAGCATTTT
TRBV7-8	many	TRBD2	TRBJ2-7	CASSQRPAGDYEQYF	TGTGCCAGCAGCCAAAGGCCAGCGGGGGACTACGAGCAGTACTTC
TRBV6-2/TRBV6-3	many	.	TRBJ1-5	CASSFTPGQPQHF	TGTGCCAGCAGTTTCACCCCTGGGCAGCCCCAGCATTTT
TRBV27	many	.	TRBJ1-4	CASSLRGMNEKLFF	TGTGCCAGCAGTTTACGGGGAATGAATGAAAAACTGTTTTTT
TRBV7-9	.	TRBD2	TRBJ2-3	CASSSPLPAGGSTDTQYF	TGTGCCAGCAGCTCCCCCCTGCCAGCGGGGGGATCCACAGATACGCAGTATTTT